This T cell receptor beta chain was identified in a study of CD8+ T cells in alopecia areata. TCR sequencing used cDNA made by reverse transcription of extracted RNA. Here immunoSEQ multiplex PCR was the method, and the copy in TCRdb shows in-frame clones only, minus some. The sample shows 140,000 to 150,000 clones, roughly 62% of them seen only once. Sequenced here: CD4+ T cells sorted from blood, sampled at week 0. The receptor was derived from a human donor with alopecia areata.

The CDR3, as DNA: TGTGCCAGCTCACCAGAAACAAACTTCAATCAGCCCCAGCATTTT. This encodes CASSPETNFNQPQHF. The chain uses TRBV18 and TRBJ1-5; no definite D call. V shed 2 bases and J shed 3 bases, with 11 bases lying between them. The CDR3 covers 15 residues. Germline CDR1 and CDR2: KGHSH and LQKENI.